One sample yielded the 11 T cell receptor beta chains listed below, sequenced in a study of blood T cell repertoires in COVID-19. Data came from immunoSEQ multiplex PCR; TCRdb stores just in-frame clones and leaves some out. The table lists roughly 430,000 clones, approximately 88% of them singletons. The sample taken for sequencing was PBMCs or T cells enriched from blood (not recorded which). These receptors were taken from a woman between 40 and 55 years old with acute COVID-19.

V is TRBV27 and J is TRBJ1-6; D unclear. This CDR3 is built from 16 residues. Germline CDR1 and CDR2: MNHEY and SMNVEV (reference sequence). V lost 5 bases, J lost 7 bases, and 18 bases lay in between. The CDR3 sequence is CASSPVGNAGNSPLHF. CDR3 nucleotides: TGTGCCAGCAGTCCGGTCGGTAACGCCGGGAATTCACCCCTCCACTTT.

This clone was found a few times. Other DNA variants within this sample encode the same CDR3. This chain uses TRBV9 with TRBJ1-1; D uncertain. Trimming shortened V by 1 base and J by 0 bases, and 10 bases separated the two germline ends. The CDR3 covers 15 residues. Germline V gene data show CDR1 as SGDLS and CDR2 as YYNGEE. The CDR3 nucleotides are TGTGCCAGCAGCGTAACCGGTACCATGAACACTGAAGCTTTCTTT. Translating gives CASSVTGTMNTEAFF.

The rearrangement links TRBV21-1 to TRBJ2-1; the table calls TRBD1, which could not be checked here. TRBV21-1 is a listed pseudogene. The CDR3 is made up of 15 amino acids. For the CDR3, the DNA is TGTGCCAGCAGAGAAGGGGAGACAGGGTCGGTGGGAAGATTCTTC. Its translation is CASREGETGSVGRFF.

V is TRBV3-1 (or the pseudogene TRBV3-2) and J is TRBJ1-3; no clear D gene. Germline CDR1 is LGHDT and CDR2 is YNNKEL (reference sequence). V was clipped by 4 bases and J by 4 bases, with 5 bases between them. The CDR3 runs 12 residues. CDR3 sequence: CASSPLGNTIYF. CDR3 DNA: TGTGCCAGCAGCCCACTCGGAAACACCATATATTTT.

The V gene is TRBV7-7, the J gene TRBJ2-2; TRBD2 agrees at 10 bases. Germline CDR1 reads SSHAT; CDR2 reads FNYEAQ (reference sequence). There are 13 residues in the CDR3. V lost 8 bases to trimming and J lost 4 bases; unmatched junction nucleotides: 1. CDR3 in amino acids: CASASGGTGELFF. The CDR3 DNA reads as TGTGCCAGCGCTAGCGGGGGCACCGGGGAGCTGTTTTTT.

The CDR3 is CASSSRVGNSPLHF. The CDR3 region has the DNA TGTGCCAGCAGCTCCCGGGTCGGAAATTCACCCCTCCACTTT. The gene calls are TRBV6-6 and TRBJ1-6; D remains ambiguous. CDR3 length: 14 residues. Germline CDR1 MNHNY, CDR2 SVGAGI (reference sequence). Trimming shortened V by 6 bases and J by 7 bases, and 13 bases separated the two germline ends.

V and J are TRBV6-5 and TRBJ1-1, with TRBD1 as a possible D gene (6 bases). The V end lost 2 bases, the J end lost 1 base, and 8 bases lay between the germline ends. This CDR3 has 14 residues. Germline V gene sequence: CDR1 MNHEY, CDR2 SVGAGI. CDR3 sequence: CASSYGTRNTEAFF. Written as DNA, the CDR3 is TGTGCCAGCAGTTACGGGACAAGGAACACTGAAGCTTTCTTT.

The chain couples TRBV19 to TRBJ1-2; 7 bases match TRBD1. Germline V gene lookup returns CDR1 LNHDA and CDR2 SQIVND (reference sequence). Losses at the gene ends were 1 base for V and 5 bases for J; bases not matched to a gene: 10. The CDR3 runs to 16 residues. The CDR3 nucleotides are TGTGCCAGTAGTATAGGCGGGACAGAGACCCTATATGGCTACACCTTC. It codes for CASSIGGTETLYGYTF.

This chain uses TRBV7-2 with TRBJ2-1; a weak D match, TRBD1 (6 bases). Germline loops: CDR1 SGHTA, CDR2 FQGNSA. V gave up 3 bases and J gave up 11 bases, with 11 bases separating them. The CDR3 is 12 residues long. The CDR3 loop is CASSFTTGQQFF. The CDR3 nucleotides are TGTGCCAGCAGCTTCACGACAGGACAGCAGTTCTTC.

The chain combines TRBV5-6 with TRBJ1-1; a weak D match, TRBD1 (6 bases). Germline V lookup: CDR1 SGHDT, CDR2 YYEEEE. V lost 5 bases and J lost 6, with 14 bases in between. The CDR3 sequence is 13 residues long. Written as DNA, the CDR3 is TGTGCCAGCAGAACGTCGACAGGAGCTGAAGCTTTCTTT. Protein product: CASRTSTGAEAFF.

This clone occurred once. Other DNA variants within this sample encode the same CDR3. V usage is TRBV27 and J usage is TRBJ1-2, with 8 bases lining up with TRBD1. Trimming took 2 bases from V and 5 from J; bases not matched to a gene: 4. Germline CDR1 and CDR2: MNHEY and SMNVEV (reference sequence). CDR3 length: 14 residues. Here the CDR3 reads CASSLGQGGYGYTF. DNA of the CDR3: TGTGCCAGCAGTTTAGGACAGGGAGGGTATGGCTACACCTTC.